This is a list of T cell receptor beta chains from one sample in a study of T cells in Graves' hyperthyroidism and ophthalmopathy. TCRdb analysed the multiplex PCR reads with MiXCR anew, one entry per CDR3 protein. Seen here are hundreds of thousands of distinct CDR3 sequences, approximately 15% observed once, and the top ten hold roughly 4.5%. Sequences were obtained from blood. The receptors derive from a woman aged 40-49 years with Graves' ophthalmopathy. Both conserved end residues are part of each CDR3. The D gene is left open where the match is weak. Not every row has a clone size; where given, it reads once, few, many or a size class.

>many|TRBJ2-7|TRBD2|TRBV13
TGTGCCAGTACTAGCGGGAGCTACTCCGAGCAGTACTTC
CASTSGSYSEQYF
>many|TRBJ2-6|NA|TRBV6-2/TRBV6-3
TGTGCCAGCAGGCCCAGGGACCCTGGGGCCAACGTCCTGACTTTC
CASRPRDPGANVLTF
>many|TRBJ1-2|NA|TRBV4-3
TGCGCCAGCAGCCAGGAAGGGAAAGGCTACACCTTC
CASSQEGKGYTF
>few|TRBJ1-3|TRBD1|TRBV6-5
TGTGCCAGCAGTCACCTCCCCGGGACAGGCAAGGACACCATATATTTT
CASSHLPGTGKDTIYF
>many|TRBJ1-1|NA|TRBV6-2/TRBV6-3
TGTGCCAGCAGGAATTACATGAACACTGAAGCTTTCTTT
CASRNYMNTEAFF
>many|TRBJ2-7|NA|TRBV28
TGTGCCAGCAGAAACGGCCGTATGACCTACGAGCAGTACTTC
CASRNGRMTYEQYF
>many|TRBJ1-1|NA|TRBV12-3/TRBV12-4
TGTGCCAGCAGTTTTGGTTTTCGGGGGGCTAACACTGAAGCTTTCTTT
CASSFGFRGANTEAFF
>NA|TRBJ2-7|TRBD1|TRBV27
TGTGCCAGCAGCAAGCGCGACAGGGACTACGAGCAGTACTTC
CASSKRDRDYEQYF
>many|TRBJ2-2|NA|TRBV28
TGTGCCAGCAGTCCCGGGGATGCATTCACCGGGGAGCTGTTTTTT
CASSPGDAFTGELFF
>many|TRBJ1-5|NA|TRBV6-5
TGTGCCAGCAGTTACTGGGAGGGTCAGCCCCAGCATTTT
CASSYWEGQPQHF
>many|TRBJ2-7|TRBD2|TRBV6-1
TGTGCCAGCAGTGAAAGTGGGACTAGCGGCCACTACGAGCAGTACTTC
CASSESGTSGHYEQYF
>many|TRBJ2-7|TRBD2|TRBV6-5
TGTGCCAGCAGTTACTCGGAGGGACTAGAGTACGAGCAGTACTTC
CASSYSEGLEYEQYF
>many|TRBJ2-6|NA|TRBV6-1
TGTGCCAGTTCAGCTGGGGCCAACGTCCTGACTTTC
CASSAGANVLTF
>many|TRBJ2-2|NA|TRBV5-1
TGCGCCAGCAGCTTGGGGGCGGCGGCGAACACCGGGGAGCTGTTTTTT
CASSLGAAANTGELFF
>few|TRBJ2-5|NA|TRBV3-1
TGTGCCAGCAGCCAAGAAATAGCGAGAGGAGAGACCCAGTACTTC
CASSQEIARGETQYF
>many|TRBJ2-5|TRBD1|TRBV28
TGTGCCAGCACACAGGTGACAGGGCTCAAACAAGAGACCCAGTACTTC
CASTQVTGLKQETQYF
>NA|TRBJ1-5|NA|TRBV5-8
TGTGCCAGCAGCCCACAGGGTAGGAACAATCAGCCCCAGCATTTT
CASSPQGRNNQPQHF
>many|TRBJ1-5|TRBD1|TRBV10-3
TGTGCCACCGGCCCGGGAGGGGGCACCAACCCTACGCAGCCCCAGCATTTT
CATGPGGGTNPTQPQHF
>few|TRBJ1-5|TRBD1|TRBV6-2/TRBV6-3
TGTGCCAGCAGCCCACCGGGGACAGATTATTGGACTCAGCCCCAGCATTTT
CASSPPGTDYWTQPQHF
>NA|TRBJ2-5|TRBD2|TRBV12-3/TRBV12-4
TGTGCCAGCAGTTCTCGAGCGGGGAGGGCCGGGGTACAGACCCAGTACTTC
CASSSRAGRAGVQTQYF
>NA|TRBJ2-5|NA|TRBV7-2
TGTGCCAGCAGCTTAGATCGGGGGCCTCAGGGGACCCAGTACTTC
CASSLDRGPQGTQYF
>many|TRBJ1-1|NA|TRBV6-2/TRBV6-3
TGTGCCAGCAGTTACTCGAGGGCGGGAGAAGCTTTCTTT
CASSYSRAGEAFF
>NA|TRBJ2-2|NA|TRBV5-1
TGCGCCAGCACCTCCTTGGGTCCTGTCTACGGGGAGCTGTTTTTT
CASTSLGPVYGELFF
>many|TRBJ2-7|TRBD2|TRBV27
TGTGCCAGCAGTTTTCGGGGGGAGGGCTCCTACGAGCAGTACTTC
CASSFRGEGSYEQYF
>many|TRBJ2-5|NA|TRBV6-2/TRBV6-3
TGTGCCAGCGGGGGGTCAGAAGAGACCCAGTACTTC
CASGGSEETQYF
>many|TRBJ2-7|NA|TRBV28
TGTGCCAGCAGTACAGCCTCCTACGAGCAGTACTTC
CASSTASYEQYF
>NA|TRBJ1-2|NA|TRBV3-1
TGTGCCAGCAGCCAATTCCCGACCAGAGGCTACACCTTC
CASSQFPTRGYTF
>few|TRBJ2-2|NA|TRBV5-6
TGTGCCAGCAGCTTAGCAGAGGAGCCCACCGGGGAGCTGTTTTTT
CASSLAEEPTGELFF
>many|TRBJ2-5|TRBD2|TRBV6-2/TRBV6-3
TGTGCCAGTGTAACTAGCGGCCTACAAGAGACCCAGTACTTC
CASVTSGLQETQYF
>many|TRBJ1-3|NA|TRBV6-1
TGTGCCAGCAGCCAGTACGGGTACTCTGGAAACACCATATATTTT
CASSQYGYSGNTIYF
>few|TRBJ2-5|TRBD2|TRBV5-1
TGCGCCAGCAGCCTGGAATCTCCACTAGCGGGAAGAGAGACCCAGTACTTC
CASSLESPLAGRETQYF
>NA|TRBJ1-2|NA|TRBV5-6
TGTGCCAGCAGGGGACGGGCGAGGGACTATGGCTACACCTTC
CASRGRARDYGYTF
>many|TRBJ2-7|TRBD2|TRBV19
TGTGCCAGTAGTATGGCTAGCGGGCCCCCCTACGAGCAGTACTTC
CASSMASGPPYEQYF
>NA|TRBJ2-7|NA|TRBV15
TGTGCCACCAGCAGAGGGTCGGACGAGCAGTACTTC
CATSRGSDEQYF
>many|TRBJ2-6|NA|TRBV7-2
TGTGCCAGCAGCTTAGGATACTCTGGGGCCAACGTCCTGACTTTC
CASSLGYSGANVLTF
>many|TRBJ2-7|NA|TRBV11-3
TGTGCCAGCAGTCGTAATGTACTTAGCGAGCAGTACTTC
CASSRNVLSEQYF
>few|TRBJ2-6|NA|TRBV27
TGTGCCAGCAGTTTATTACAGCCCTCTGGGGCCAACGTCCTGACTTTC
CASSLLQPSGANVLTF
>many|TRBJ1-2|TRBD1|TRBV4-1
TGCGCCAGCAGCCAACCTGGACAGGGGAATGGCTACACCTTC
CASSQPGQGNGYTF
>NA|TRBJ2-7|TRBD1|TRBV15
TGTGCCACCAGCAGACTTCCACAGGGGGAGTCCTACGAGCAGTACTTC
CATSRLPQGESYEQYF
>once|TRBJ2-7|TRBD2|TRBV20-1
TGCAGCCCGGGGGGAAAGTACTTC
CSPGGKYF
>many|TRBJ1-1|TRBD1|TRBV28
TGTGCCAGCATCCTACAGGGGACTGAAGCTTTCTTT
CASILQGTEAFF
>many|TRBJ1-5|NA|TRBV12-3/TRBV12-4
TGTGCCAGCCTACAGGGAGGAGGCCAGCCCCAGCATTTT
CASLQGGGQPQHF
>NA|TRBJ2-3|NA|TRBV19
TGTGCCAGTATGTCCGATAGCACAGATACGCAGTATTTT
CASMSDSTDTQYF
>many|TRBJ1-1|NA|TRBV29-1
TGCAGCGTTGAAGTACAGGAGAACACTGAAGCTTTCTTT
CSVEVQENTEAFF
>many|TRBJ2-7|TRBD2|TRBV6-2/TRBV6-3
TGTGCCAGCAGTTACCCTGGACTAGCGCGATCCTACGAGCAGTACTTC
CASSYPGLARSYEQYF
>NA|TRBJ2-7|NA|TRBV20-1
TGCAGTGCCCAGACAGGACACCCGGTCCACGAGCAGTACTTC
CSAQTGHPVHEQYF
>NA|TRBJ2-5|TRBD1|TRBV24-1
TGTGCCACCAGTGATTTAGCCCTCGGACAGGGGACACAAGAGACCCAGTACTTC
CATSDLALGQGTQETQYF
>many|TRBJ2-7|NA|TRBV6-1
TGTGTCCACGGGGGGCTGGCCTTCGAGCAGTACTTC
CVHGGLAFEQYF
>many|TRBJ2-5|NA|TRBV30
TGTGCCTGGAGTGCCGACTTGCAAGAGACCCAGTACTTC
CAWSADLQETQYF
>NA|TRBJ1-3|TRBD1|TRBV3-1
TGTGCCAGCAGCCAAGTCGGACAGGGAACTGGAAACACCATATATTTT
CASSQVGQGTGNTIYF
>many|TRBJ2-7|TRBD2|TRBV20-1
TGCAGTGCCCGGAGCGGGACTAGTCTTTACGAGCAGTACTTC
CSARSGTSLYEQYF
>many|TRBJ2-7|NA|TRBV7-3
TGTGCCAGCAGCTTCAAAGGGGGATCCTACGAGCAGTACTTC
CASSFKGGSYEQYF
>few|TRBJ1-6|NA|TRBV6-2/TRBV6-3
TGTGCCACCGGACAAAACGATAATTCACCCCTCCACTTT
CATGQNDNSPLHF
>many|TRBJ2-2|NA|TRBV28
TGTGCCAGCAGCATGAACACCGGGGAGCTGTTTTTT
CASSMNTGELFF
>many|TRBJ2-7|TRBD2|TRBV30
TGTGCCTGGAGCTCGGGACTAGCGGGATTCTCCTACGAGCAGTACTTC
CAWSSGLAGFSYEQYF
>few|TRBJ2-7|NA|TRBV18
TGTGCCAGCTCACCACCACGTATTACCTACGAGCAGTACTTC
CASSPPRITYEQYF
>few|TRBJ2-5|NA|TRBV28
TGTGCCAGCAGACCTCTTAACGGACAAGAGACCCAGTACTTC
CASRPLNGQETQYF